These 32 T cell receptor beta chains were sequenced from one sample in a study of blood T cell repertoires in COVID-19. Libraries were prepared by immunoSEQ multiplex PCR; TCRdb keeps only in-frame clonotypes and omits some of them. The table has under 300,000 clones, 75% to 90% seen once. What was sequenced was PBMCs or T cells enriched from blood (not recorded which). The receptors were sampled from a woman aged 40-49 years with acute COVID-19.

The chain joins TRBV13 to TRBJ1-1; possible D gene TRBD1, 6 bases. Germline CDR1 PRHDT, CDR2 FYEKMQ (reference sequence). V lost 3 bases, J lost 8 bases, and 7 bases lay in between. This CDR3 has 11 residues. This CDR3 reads CASSLGTEAFF. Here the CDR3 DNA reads TGTGCCAGCAGCTTGGGGACAGAAGCTTTCTTT. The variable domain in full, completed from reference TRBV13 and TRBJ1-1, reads AAGVIQSPRHLIKEKRETATLKCYPIPRHDTVYWYQQGPGQDPQFLISFYEKMQSDKGSIPDRFSAQQFSDYHSELNMSSLELGDSALYFCASSLGTEAFFGQGTRLTVV.

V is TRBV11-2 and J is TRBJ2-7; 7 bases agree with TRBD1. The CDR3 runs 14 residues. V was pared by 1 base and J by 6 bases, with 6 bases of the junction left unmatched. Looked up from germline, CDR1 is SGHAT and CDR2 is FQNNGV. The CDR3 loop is CASSLVPGQLEQYF. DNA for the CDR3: TGTGCCAGCAGCTTAGTCCCGGGACAGCTCGAGCAGTACTTC.

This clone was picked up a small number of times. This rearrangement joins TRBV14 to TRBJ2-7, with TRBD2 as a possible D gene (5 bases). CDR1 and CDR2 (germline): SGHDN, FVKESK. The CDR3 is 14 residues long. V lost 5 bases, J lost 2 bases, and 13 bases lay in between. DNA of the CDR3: TGTGCCAGCAGCAATAGCGTGCTTCCCTACGAGCAGTACTTC. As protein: CASSNSVLPYEQYF.

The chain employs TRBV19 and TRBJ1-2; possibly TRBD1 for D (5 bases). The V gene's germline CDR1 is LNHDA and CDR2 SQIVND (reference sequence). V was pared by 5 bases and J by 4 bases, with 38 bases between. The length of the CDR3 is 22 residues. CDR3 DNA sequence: TGTGCCAGTAGTGGAAAGGGAGGCCGCCGCGAGGACAAGGGAAAAGGGATCTATGGCTACACCTTC. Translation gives CASSGKGGRREDKGKGIYGYTF. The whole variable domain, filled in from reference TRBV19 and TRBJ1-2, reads DGGITQSPKYLFRKEGQNVTLSCEQNLNHDAMYWYRQDPGQGLRLIYYSQIVNDFQKGDIAEGYSVSREKKESFPLTVTSAQKNPTAFYLCASSGKGGRREDKGKGIYGYTFGSGTRLTVV.

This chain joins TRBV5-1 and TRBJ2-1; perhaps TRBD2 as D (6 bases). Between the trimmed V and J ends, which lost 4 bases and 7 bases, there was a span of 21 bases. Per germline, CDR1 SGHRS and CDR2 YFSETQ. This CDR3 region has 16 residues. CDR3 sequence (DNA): TGCGCCAGCAGCCCGGGGGTCGGTCTAGCGACAAATGAGCAGTTCTTC. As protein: CASSPGVGLATNEQFF.

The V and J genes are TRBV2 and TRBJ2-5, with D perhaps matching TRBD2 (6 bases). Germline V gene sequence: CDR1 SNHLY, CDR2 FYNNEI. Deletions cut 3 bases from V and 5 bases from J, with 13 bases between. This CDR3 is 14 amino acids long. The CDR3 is CASSDNHGGETQYF. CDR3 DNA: TGTGCCAGCAGTGATAACCATGGAGGGGAGACCCAGTACTTC. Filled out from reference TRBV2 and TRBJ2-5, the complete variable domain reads EPEVTQTPSHQVTQMGQEVILRCVPISNHLYFYWYRQILGQKVEFLVSFYNNEISEKSEIFDDQFSVERPDGSNFTLKIRSTKLEDSAMYFCASSDNHGGETQYFGPGTRLLVL.

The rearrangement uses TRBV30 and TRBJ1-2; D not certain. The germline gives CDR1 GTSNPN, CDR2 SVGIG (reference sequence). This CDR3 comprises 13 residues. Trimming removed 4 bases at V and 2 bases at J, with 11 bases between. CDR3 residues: CAWTIPPNYGYTF. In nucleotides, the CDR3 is TGTGCCTGGACCATCCCCCCAAACTATGGCTACACCTTC.

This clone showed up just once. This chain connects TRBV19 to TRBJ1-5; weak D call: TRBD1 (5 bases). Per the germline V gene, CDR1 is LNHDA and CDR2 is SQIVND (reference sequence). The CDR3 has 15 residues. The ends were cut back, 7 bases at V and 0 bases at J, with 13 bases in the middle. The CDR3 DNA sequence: TGTGCCAGTACCCGGAGGGACTATAGCAATCAGCCCCAGCATTTT. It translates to CASTRRDYSNQPQHF.

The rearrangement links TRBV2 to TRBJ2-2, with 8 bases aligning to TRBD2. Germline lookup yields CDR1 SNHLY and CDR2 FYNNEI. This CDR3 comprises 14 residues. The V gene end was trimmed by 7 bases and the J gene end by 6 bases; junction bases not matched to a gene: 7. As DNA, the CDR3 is TGTGCCAGCAAGGGACTAGGATACGCCGGGGAGCTGTTTTTT. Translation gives CASKGLGYAGELFF.

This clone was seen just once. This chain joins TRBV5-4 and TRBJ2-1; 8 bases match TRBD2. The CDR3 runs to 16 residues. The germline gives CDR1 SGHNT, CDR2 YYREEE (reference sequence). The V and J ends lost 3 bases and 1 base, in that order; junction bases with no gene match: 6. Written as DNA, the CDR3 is TGTGCCAGCAGCTGGGGGGGGACTAGTTCCTACAATGAGCAGTTCTTC. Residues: CASSWGGTSSYNEQFF.

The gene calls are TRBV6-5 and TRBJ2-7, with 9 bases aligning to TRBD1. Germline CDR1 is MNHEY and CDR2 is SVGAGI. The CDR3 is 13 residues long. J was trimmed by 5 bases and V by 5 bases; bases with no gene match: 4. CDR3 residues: CASSRDRVHEQYF. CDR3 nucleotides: TGTGCCAGCAGTCGGGACAGGGTCCACGAGCAGTACTTC.

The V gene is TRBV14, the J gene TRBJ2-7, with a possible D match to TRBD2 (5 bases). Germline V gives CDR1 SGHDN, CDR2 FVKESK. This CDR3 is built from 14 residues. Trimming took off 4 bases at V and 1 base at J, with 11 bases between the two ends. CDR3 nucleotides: TGTGCCAGCAGCCCGGGGAATCCTTCCTACGAGCAGTACTTC. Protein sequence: CASSPGNPSYEQYF.

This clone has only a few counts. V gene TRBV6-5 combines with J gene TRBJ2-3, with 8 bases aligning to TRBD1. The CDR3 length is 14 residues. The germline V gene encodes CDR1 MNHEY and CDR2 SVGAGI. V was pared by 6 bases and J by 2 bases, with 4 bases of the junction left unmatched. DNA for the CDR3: TGTGCCAGCAGCCCGGACAGGGACACAGATACGCAGTATTTT. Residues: CASSPDRDTDTQYF.

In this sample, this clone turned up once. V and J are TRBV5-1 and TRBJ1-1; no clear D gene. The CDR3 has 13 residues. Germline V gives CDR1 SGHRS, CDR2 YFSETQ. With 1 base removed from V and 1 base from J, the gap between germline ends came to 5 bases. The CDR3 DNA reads TGCGCCAGCAGCTTGTACAGGAACACTGAAGCTTTCTTT. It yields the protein CASSLYRNTEAFF.

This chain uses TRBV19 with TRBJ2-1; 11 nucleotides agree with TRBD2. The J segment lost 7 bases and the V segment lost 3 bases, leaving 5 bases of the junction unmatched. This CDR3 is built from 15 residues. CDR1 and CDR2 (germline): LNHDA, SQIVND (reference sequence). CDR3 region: CASSIEGLAVNEQFF. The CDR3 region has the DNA TGTGCCAGTAGTATCGAGGGACTAGCGGTTAATGAGCAGTTCTTC. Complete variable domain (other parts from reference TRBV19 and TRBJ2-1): DGGITQSPKYLFRKEGQNVTLSCEQNLNHDAMYWYRQDPGQGLRLIYYSQIVNDFQKGDIAEGYSVSREKKESFPLTVTSAQKNPTAFYLCASSIEGLAVNEQFFGPGTRLTVL.

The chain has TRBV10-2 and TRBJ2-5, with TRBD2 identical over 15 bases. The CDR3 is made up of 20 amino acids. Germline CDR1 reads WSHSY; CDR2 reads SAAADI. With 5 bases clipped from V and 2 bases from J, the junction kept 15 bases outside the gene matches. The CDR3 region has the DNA TGCGCCAGCAGTAATCCACCCGGGACTAGCGGGAGGAGAAAGCAAGAGACCCAGTACTTC. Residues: CASSNPPGTSGRRKQETQYF.

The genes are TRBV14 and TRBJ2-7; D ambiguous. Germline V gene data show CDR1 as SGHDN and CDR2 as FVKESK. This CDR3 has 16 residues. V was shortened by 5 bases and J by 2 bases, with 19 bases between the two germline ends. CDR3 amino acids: CASSSIGSGTTYEQYF. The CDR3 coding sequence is TGTGCCAGCAGCTCCATAGGCTCAGGTACAACCTACGAGCAGTACTTC.

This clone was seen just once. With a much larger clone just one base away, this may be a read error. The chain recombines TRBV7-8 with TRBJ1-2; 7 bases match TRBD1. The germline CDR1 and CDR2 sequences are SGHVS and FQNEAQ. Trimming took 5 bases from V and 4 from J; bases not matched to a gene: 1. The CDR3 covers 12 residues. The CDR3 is CASSRDSYGYTF. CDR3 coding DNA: TGTGCCAGCAGCCGGGACAGCTATGGCTACACCTTC.

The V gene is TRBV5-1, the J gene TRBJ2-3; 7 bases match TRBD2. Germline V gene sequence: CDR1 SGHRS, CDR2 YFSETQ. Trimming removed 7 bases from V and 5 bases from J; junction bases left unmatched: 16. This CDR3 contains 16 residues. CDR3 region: CASRTVGGLEKDTQYF. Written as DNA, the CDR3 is TGCGCCAGCCGAACCGTAGGCGGACTAGAAAAAGATACGCAGTATTTT.

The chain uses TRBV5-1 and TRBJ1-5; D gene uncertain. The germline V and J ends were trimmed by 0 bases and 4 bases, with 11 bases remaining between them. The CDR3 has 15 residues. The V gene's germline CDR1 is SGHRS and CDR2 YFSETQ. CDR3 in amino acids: CASSLDGGKNQPQHF. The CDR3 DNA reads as TGCGCCAGCAGCTTGGATGGAGGTAAAAATCAGCCCCAGCATTTT.

The CDR3 region has the DNA TGTGCCAGCAGTTACTCGCGCGGACTAGCCTACGAGCAGTACTTC. It codes for CASSYSRGLAYEQYF. The chain couples TRBV6-5 to TRBJ2-7; TRBD2 agrees at 7 bases. V lost 0 bases and J lost 2; bases outside the gene matches: 4. The germline V gene encodes CDR1 MNHEY and CDR2 SVGAGI. The CDR3 loop spans 15 amino acids.

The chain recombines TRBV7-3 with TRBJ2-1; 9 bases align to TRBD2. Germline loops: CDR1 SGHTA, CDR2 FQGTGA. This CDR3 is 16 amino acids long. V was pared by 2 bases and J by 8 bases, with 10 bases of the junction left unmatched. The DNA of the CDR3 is TGTGCCAGCAGCTTAGTGCCTAGCGGGACTAGGGATGAGCAGTTCTTC. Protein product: CASSLVPSGTRDEQFF.

This CDR3 is CASSFTQGGHTEAFF. CDR3 nucleotide sequence: TGTGCCAGCAGCTTTACCCAGGGAGGGCACACTGAAGCTTTCTTT. The rearrangement links TRBV11-1 to TRBJ1-1; weak D call: TRBD1 (5 bases). There are 15 residues in the CDR3. Between the trimmed V and J ends, which lost 3 bases and 3 bases, there was a span of 14 bases. The germline gives CDR1 SGHAT, CDR2 FQDESV (reference sequence).

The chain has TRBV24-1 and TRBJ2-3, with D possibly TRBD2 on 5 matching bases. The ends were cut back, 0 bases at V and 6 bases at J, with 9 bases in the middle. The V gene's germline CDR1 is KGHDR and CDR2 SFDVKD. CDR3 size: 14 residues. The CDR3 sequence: CATSDLELADTQYF. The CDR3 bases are TGTGCCACCAGTGATTTGGAATTAGCGGATACGCAGTATTTT.

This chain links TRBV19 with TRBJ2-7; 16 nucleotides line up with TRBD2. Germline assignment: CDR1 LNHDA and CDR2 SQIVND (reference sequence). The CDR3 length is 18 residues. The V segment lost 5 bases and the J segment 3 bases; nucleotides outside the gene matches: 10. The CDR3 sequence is CASSAPPGLAGGDYEQYF. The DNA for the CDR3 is TGTGCCAGTAGTGCACCCCCGGGACTAGCGGGAGGGGACTACGAGCAGTACTTC.

The CDR3 here is CASSLSGQGFDGYTF. CDR3 in DNA: TGCGCCAGCAGCTTAAGCGGACAGGGTTTCGATGGCTACACCTTC. This sequence joins TRBV5-1 and TRBJ1-2; 8 bases line up with TRBD1. V dropped 2 bases and J dropped 6; count of bases not matched to a gene: 9. Germline V lookup: CDR1 SGHRS, CDR2 YFSETQ. The CDR3 is made up of 15 amino acids.

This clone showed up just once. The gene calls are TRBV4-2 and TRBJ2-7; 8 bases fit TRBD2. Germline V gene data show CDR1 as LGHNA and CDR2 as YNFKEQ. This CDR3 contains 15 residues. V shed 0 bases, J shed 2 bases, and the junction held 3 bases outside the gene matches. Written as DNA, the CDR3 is TGTGCCAGCAGCCAAGACAGGCGGGAGGCCTACGAGCAGTACTTC. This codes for CASSQDRREAYEQYF.

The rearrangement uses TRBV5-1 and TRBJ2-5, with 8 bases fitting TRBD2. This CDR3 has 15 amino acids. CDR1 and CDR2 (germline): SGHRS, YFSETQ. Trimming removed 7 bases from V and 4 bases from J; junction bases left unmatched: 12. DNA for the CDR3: TGCGCCAGCTCTCTTAATCGGGGGGGGCCAGAGACCCAGTACTTC. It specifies CASSLNRGGPETQYF.

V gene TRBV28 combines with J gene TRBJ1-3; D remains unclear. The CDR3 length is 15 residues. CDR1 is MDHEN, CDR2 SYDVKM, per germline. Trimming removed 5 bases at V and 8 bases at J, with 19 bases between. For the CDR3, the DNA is TGTGCCAGCAGTACACCCGGGAGATCGCGAGACACCATATATTTT. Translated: CASSTPGRSRDTIYF.

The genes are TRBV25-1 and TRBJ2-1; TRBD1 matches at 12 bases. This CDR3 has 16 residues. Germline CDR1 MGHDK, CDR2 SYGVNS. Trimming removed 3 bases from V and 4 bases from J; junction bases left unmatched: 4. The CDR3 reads CASSDRDRGLYNEQFF. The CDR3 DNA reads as TGTGCCAGCAGTGACCGGGACAGGGGGCTTTACAATGAGCAGTTCTTC.

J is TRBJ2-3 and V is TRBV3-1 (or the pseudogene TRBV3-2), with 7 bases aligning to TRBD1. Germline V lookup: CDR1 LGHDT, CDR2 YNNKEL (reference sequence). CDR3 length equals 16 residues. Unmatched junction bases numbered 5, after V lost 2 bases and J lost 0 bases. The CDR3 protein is CASSQLRDSSTDTQYF. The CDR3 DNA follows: TGTGCCAGCAGCCAACTCCGGGACAGTAGCACAGATACGCAGTATTTT.

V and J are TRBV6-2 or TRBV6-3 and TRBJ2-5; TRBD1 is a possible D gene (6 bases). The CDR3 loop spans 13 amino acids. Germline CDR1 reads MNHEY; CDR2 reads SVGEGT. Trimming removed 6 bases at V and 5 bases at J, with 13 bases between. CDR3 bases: TGTGCCAGCAGCCAGGGGAAGGAGGAGACCCAGTACTTC. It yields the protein CASSQGKEETQYF.